The TCR beta chain under discussion was sequenced for a study of control samples from healthy donors and cancer patients. Sequencing used immunoSEQ multiplex PCR; TCRdb keeps in-frame clones, though not all of them. The sample lists under 450,000 clones, approximately 90% occurring once. The germline V gene has CDR1 MNHNS and CDR2 SASEGT. The CDR3 runs to 16 residues. Trimming pared 4 bases from V and 1 base from J, leaving 16 bases between. The sequence derives from a man aged 40-49 years with head and neck cancer. Sequencing used PBMCs. This chain links TRBV6-1 with TRBJ1-1; unclear D gene. CDR3 in DNA: TGTGCCAGCAGTGGCGGTCGTGTCCATGGGAACACTGAAGCTTTCTTT. It encodes CASSGGRVHGNTEAFF.